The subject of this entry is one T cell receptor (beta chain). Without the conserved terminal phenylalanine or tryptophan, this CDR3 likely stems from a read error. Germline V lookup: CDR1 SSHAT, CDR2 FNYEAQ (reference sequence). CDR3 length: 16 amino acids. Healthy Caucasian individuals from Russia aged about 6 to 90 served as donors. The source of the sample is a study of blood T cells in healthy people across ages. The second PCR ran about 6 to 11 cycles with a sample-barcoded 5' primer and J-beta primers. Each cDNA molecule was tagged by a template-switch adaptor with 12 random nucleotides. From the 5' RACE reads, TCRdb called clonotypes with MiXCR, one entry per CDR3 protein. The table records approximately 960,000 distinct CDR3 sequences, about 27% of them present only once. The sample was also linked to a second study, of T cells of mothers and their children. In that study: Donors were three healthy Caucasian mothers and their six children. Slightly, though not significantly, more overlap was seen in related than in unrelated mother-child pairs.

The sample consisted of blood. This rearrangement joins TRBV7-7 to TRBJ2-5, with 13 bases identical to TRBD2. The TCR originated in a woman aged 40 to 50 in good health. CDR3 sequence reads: CASSLGLAGYQETQYV. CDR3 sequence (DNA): TGTGCTAGCAGCTTGGGACTAGCGGGATACCAAGAGACCCAGTACGTC.